This record looks at one T cell receptor beta chain sequence and its context. Cohorts were assigned according to the clinical history that participants reported. Up to 2 weeks before entering the study, exposed participants had met a COVID-19 case. This sample stems from a study of blood T cell repertoires in COVID-19. Study in general: PBMCs, B-cell-depleted T cells, or T cells were the source of the cDNA or gDNA that made up the material.

TCRdb's table, derived via immunoSEQ multiplex PCR, lists solely in-frame clones and lacks some. The data show roughly 400,000 clones, nearly 90% seen once. The CDR3 is made up of 12 amino acids. Germline CDR1 and CDR2: SGHAT and FQNNGV. V was cut by 4 bases and J by 8 bases, with 11 bases left in between. The clonotype was recovered from a woman aged 18-35 years who had been exposed to COVID-19. The V gene is TRBV11-2, the J gene TRBJ1-2; TRBD1 might be the D (6 bases). The source material was PBMCs or T cells enriched from blood (not recorded which). CDR3 nucleotide sequence: TGTGCCAGCAGCTCCCAGGGACACGGCTACACCTTC. Translated: CASSSQGHGYTF. Full variable domain (rest looked up from reference TRBV11-2 and TRBJ1-2): EAGVAQSPRYKIIEKRQSVAFWCNPISGHATLYWYQQILGQGPKLLIQFQNNGVVDDSQLPKDRFSAERLKGVDSTLKIQPAKLEDSAVYLCASSSQGHGYTFGSGTRLTVV.